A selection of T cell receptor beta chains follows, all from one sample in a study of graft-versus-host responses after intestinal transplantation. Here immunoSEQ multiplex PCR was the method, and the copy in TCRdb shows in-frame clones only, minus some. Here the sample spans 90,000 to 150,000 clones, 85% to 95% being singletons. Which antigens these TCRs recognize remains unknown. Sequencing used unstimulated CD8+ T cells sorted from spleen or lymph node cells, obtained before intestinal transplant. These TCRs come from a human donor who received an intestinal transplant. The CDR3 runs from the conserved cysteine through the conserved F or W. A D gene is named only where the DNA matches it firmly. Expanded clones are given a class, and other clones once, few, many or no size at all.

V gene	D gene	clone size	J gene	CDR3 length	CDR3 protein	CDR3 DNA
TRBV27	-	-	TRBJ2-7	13	CASSPQVSYEQYF	TGTGCCAGCAGTCCTCAGGTATCCTACGAGCAGTACTTC
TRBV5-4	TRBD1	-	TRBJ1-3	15	CASSLDRGSGNTIYF	TGTGCCAGCAGCTTGGACAGGGGGAGTGGAAACACCATATATTTT
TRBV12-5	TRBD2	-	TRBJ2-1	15	CASGRGVGFYNEQFF	TGTGCTAGTGGCCGGGGGGTGGGCTTTTACAATGAGCAGTTCTTC
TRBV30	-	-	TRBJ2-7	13	CAWSGGPRYEQYF	TGTGCCTGGAGCGGAGGCCCCCGCTACGAGCAGTACTTC
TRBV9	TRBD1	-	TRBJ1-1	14	CASSGRQGYTEAFF	TGTGCCAGCAGCGGTAGACAGGGATACACTGAAGCTTTCTTT
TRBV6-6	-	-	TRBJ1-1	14	CASSRAPLNTEAFF	TGTGCCAGCAGTCGTGCTCCTCTGAACACTGAAGCTTTCTTT
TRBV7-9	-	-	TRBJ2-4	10	CASSLGNQYF	TGTGCCAGCAGCTTGGGTAATCAGTACTTC
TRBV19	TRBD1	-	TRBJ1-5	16	CASSIIQGVANQPQHF	TGTGCCAGTAGTATCATACAGGGGGTAGCCAATCAGCCCCAGCATTTT
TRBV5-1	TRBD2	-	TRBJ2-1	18	CASSAASGSLKFINEQFF	TGCGCCAGCAGCGCGGCTAGCGGGAGTCTAAAATTCATAAATGAGCAGTTCTTC
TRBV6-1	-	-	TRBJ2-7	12	CASGGGGYEQYF	TGTGCCAGCGGAGGGGGAGGGTACGAGCAGTACTTC
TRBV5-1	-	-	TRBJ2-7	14	CASSLVGRAYEQYF	TGCGCCAGCAGCTTGGTCGGGAGAGCCTACGAGCAGTACTTC
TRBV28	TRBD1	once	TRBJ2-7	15	CASSPPGTGVYEQYF	TGTGCCAGCAGCCCCCCCGGGACAGGTGTCTACGAGCAGTACTTC
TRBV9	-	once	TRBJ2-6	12	CASRAGANVLTF	TGTGCCTCCAGGGCTGGGGCCAACGTCCTGACTTTC
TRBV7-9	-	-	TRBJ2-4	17	CASSAEAGLLAKNIQYF	TGTGCCAGCAGCGCAGAGGCAGGACTTCTAGCCAAAAACATTCAGTACTTC
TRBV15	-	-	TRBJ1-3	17	CATSREIRLSSGNTIYF	TGTGCCACCAGCAGAGAAATAAGGCTTAGCTCTGGAAACACCATATATTTT
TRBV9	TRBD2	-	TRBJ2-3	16	CASSEPGLEASDTQYF	TGTGCCAGCAGCGAACCGGGACTAGAGGCCTCAGATACGCAGTATTTT
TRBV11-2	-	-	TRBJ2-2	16	CASSFVEFPNTGELFF	TGTGCCAGCAGCTTTGTGGAGTTCCCGAACACCGGGGAGCTGTTTTTT
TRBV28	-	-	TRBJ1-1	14	CASSLTGLNTEAFF	TGTGCCAGCAGTTTAACAGGGCTGAACACTGAAGCTTTCTTT
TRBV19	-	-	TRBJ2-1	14	CASGPVGLYNEQFF	TGTGCCAGTGGCCCGGTGGGACTCTACAATGAGCAGTTCTTC
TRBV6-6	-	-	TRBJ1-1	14	CASSYSAENTEAFF	TGTGCCAGCAGTTACTCGGCAGAGAACACTGAAGCTTTCTTT
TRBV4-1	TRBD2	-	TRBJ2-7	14	CASKVAGAHYEQYF	TGTGCCAGCAAGGTAGCGGGAGCGCACTACGAGCAGTACTTC
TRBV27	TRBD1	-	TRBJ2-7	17	CASSSRTGSLLSYEQYF	TGTGCCAGCAGTTCTCGGACAGGGTCCCTACTCTCCTACGAGCAGTACTTC
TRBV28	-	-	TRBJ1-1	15	CASSLNFGSNTEAFF	TGTGCCAGCAGTTTAAACTTCGGATCGAACACTGAAGCTTTCTTT
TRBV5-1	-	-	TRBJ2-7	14	CASSLRRGPYEQYF	TGCGCCAGCAGCCTCCGCAGGGGACCCTACGAGCAGTACTTC
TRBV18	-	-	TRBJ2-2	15	CASSPRSGNTGELFF	TGTGCCAGCTCACCACGTTCGGGGAACACCGGGGAGCTGTTTTTT
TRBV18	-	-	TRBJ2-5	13	CASSPWVEETQYF	TGTGCCAGCTCCCCCTGGGTCGAAGAGACCCAGTACTTC
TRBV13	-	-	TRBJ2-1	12	CASSSPGFEQFF	TGTGCCAGCAGTTCTCCGGGATTTGAGCAGTTCTTC
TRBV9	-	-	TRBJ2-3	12	CASSVVADTQYF	TGTGCCAGCAGCGTGGTAGCGGATACGCAGTATTTT
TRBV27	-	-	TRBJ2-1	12	CASSFYGFEQFF	TGTGCCAGCAGTTTTTACGGGTTCGAGCAGTTCTTC
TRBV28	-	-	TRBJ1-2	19	CASSLQSLPSRGAENGYTF	TGTGCCAGCAGTTTACAGAGCCTGCCATCCAGGGGCGCAGAAAATGGCTACACCTTC
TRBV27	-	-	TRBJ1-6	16	CASSPVPPPTDSPLHF	TGTGCCAGCAGCCCGGTGCCACCCCCCACCGATTCACCCCTCCACTTT
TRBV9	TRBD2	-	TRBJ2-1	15	CASSVVGREDNEQFF	TGTGCCAGCAGCGTAGTGGGGAGGGAGGACAATGAGCAGTTCTTC
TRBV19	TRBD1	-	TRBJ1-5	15	CASSMSTGANQPQHF	TGTGCCAGTAGTATGTCGACAGGGGCTAATCAGCCCCAGCATTTT
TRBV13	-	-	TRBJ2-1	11	CASSFRNEQFF	TGTGCCAGCAGCTTCCGCAATGAGCAGTTCTTC
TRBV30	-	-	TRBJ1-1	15	CAWGSGSVLNTEAFF	TGTGCCTGGGGTTCCGGATCGGTTCTGAACACTGAAGCTTTCTTT
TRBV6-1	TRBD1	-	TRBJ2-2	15	CASSLDRVGAGELFF	TGTGCCAGCAGCCTCGACAGGGTTGGGGCCGGGGAGCTGTTTTTT
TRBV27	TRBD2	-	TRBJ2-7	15	CASSPSSGRSYEQYF	TGTGCCAGCAGTCCCTCTAGCGGGAGATCCTACGAGCAGTACTTC
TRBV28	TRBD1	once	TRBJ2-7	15	CASSLGTGGTYEQYF	TGTGCCAGCAGTTTAGGGACAGGAGGGACCTACGAGCAGTACTTC
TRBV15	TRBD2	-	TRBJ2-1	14	CATSPAGGYNEQFF	TGTGCCACCAGCCCAGCGGGAGGGTACAATGAGCAGTTCTTC
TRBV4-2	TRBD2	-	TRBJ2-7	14	CASSQIREGHEQYF	TGTGCCAGCAGCCAAATCCGGGAGGGCCACGAGCAGTACTTC
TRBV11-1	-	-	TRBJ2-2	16	CASSLLGGPEPGELFF	TGTGCCAGCAGCTTACTTGGGGGCCCGGAACCCGGGGAGCTGTTTTTT
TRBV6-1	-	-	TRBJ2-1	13	CASNERVYNEQFF	TGTGCCAGCAACGAGCGGGTCTACAATGAGCAGTTCTTC
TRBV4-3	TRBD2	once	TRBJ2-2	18	CASSHQPGLAGRTGELFF	TGCGCCAGCAGCCACCAACCCGGACTAGCGGGACGGACCGGGGAGCTGTTTTTT